Shown below are 30 T cell receptor beta chains from a single sample sequenced in a study of metastatic and nonmetastatic thyroid tumors (TCRdb year 2020). No patient had received any treatment before thyroid surgery. The library was obtained by PCR. The sequencer was an Illumina HiSeq 4000. The raw public reads went through TCRdb reprocessing: fastp at Q25, MiXCR clone calling, in-frame beta chains kept. The sample table records around 15,000 clones; around 20% of these occur just once. Clones ranked in the top ten supply approximately 13% of the sample. Sequenced material: blood. The receptors stem from a female donor with papillary thyroid cancer or a benign thyroid nodule (not recorded which). Some clones in this sample may be carry-over from other donors' samples.

This clone was seen a handful of times. The gene calls are TRBV7-9 and TRBJ2-3; D may be TRBD2 (5 bases). V lost 2 bases and J lost 14, with 14 bases in between. Germline CDR1 SEHNR, CDR2 FQNEAQ (reference sequence). The CDR3 is 12 amino acids. CDR3 sequence reads: CASSLREYVPYF. The CDR3 bases are TGTGCCAGCAGCTTAAGGGAGTATGTACCGTATTTT.

This clone was recorded many times. This chain connects TRBV4-2 to TRBJ1-2; weak D call: TRBD1 (5 bases). Trimming removed 0 bases at V and 4 bases at J, with 9 bases between. CDR3 size: 14 residues. In germline, CDR1 is LGHNA, CDR2 YNFKEQ. The CDR3 bases are TGTGCCAGCAGCCAAGATGAGGGGTTCTATGGCTACACCTTC. Its protein product is CASSQDEGFYGYTF.

By share, this clone counts as medium-sized (0.01 to 0.1%). The rearrangement uses TRBV11-2 and TRBJ2-7, with no clear D. The CDR3 is 15 amino acids. V lost 3 bases to trimming and J lost 0 bases, with 12 bases between them. Germline-derived CDR1 and CDR2 are SGHAT and FQNNGV. The CDR3 DNA reads TGTGCCAGCAGCTTGGCCCCCCTGACCTCCTACGAGCAGTACTTC. The encoded protein is CASSLAPLTSYEQYF.

As for this clone: A much bigger clone sits one base away, suggesting this may be a read error. This chain links TRBV5-6 with TRBJ2-5; D remains unclear. Germline CDR1 and CDR2: SGHDT and YYEEEE. This CDR3 has 13 residues. This CDR3 reads CACSLGLMETQYF. The CDR3 DNA is TGTGCCTGCAGCTTGGGCTTGATGGAGACCCAGTACTTC.

This clone was observed many times. The V gene is TRBV11-3, the J gene TRBJ2-2; D gene uncertain. The CDR3 runs 14 residues. V lost 1 base and J 2 bases, leaving 5 bases between the germline ends. The germline V gene encodes CDR1 SGHNT and CDR2 YENEEA. The CDR3 protein is CASSLAANTGELFF. The CDR3 coding sequence is TGTGCCAGCAGCTTAGCTGCAAACACCGGGGAGCTGTTTTTT.

Regarding this clone: An end of the junction does not agree with germline; a read error may underlie this. The chain joins TRBV12-3 or TRBV12-4 to TRBJ2-7; 8 bases are shared with TRBD2. The CDR3 covers 14 residues. The CDR3 nucleotides are TGTGTCAGCAGTAGGACTAGCTCGGTAGTCGAGCAGTACTTC. It encodes CVSSRTSSVVEQYF.

By sample share, this clone is medium-sized. The rearrangement uses TRBV6-2 or TRBV6-3 and TRBJ2-7; D might be TRBD1 (5 bases). V was shortened by 4 bases and J by 2 bases, with 15 bases between the two germline ends. This CDR3 is built from 15 residues. Germline CDR1 and CDR2: MNHEY and SVGEGT. CDR3 sequence: CASSSGVDTTYEQYF. As DNA, the CDR3 is TGTGCCAGCAGTTCAGGTGTGGACACCACCTACGAGCAGTACTTC.

At least ten counts were recorded for this clone. The chain combines TRBV5-1 with TRBJ2-5; D not certain. This CDR3 region has 16 residues. Trimming stripped 2 bases from V and 7 bases from J, with 21 bases between. The V gene's germline CDR1 is SGHRS and CDR2 YFSETQ. The CDR3 region is CASSLEELPSLRTQYF. The CDR3 region has the DNA TGCGCCAGCAGCTTAGAGGAGTTGCCCTCTTTAAGGACCCAGTACTTC.

The table lists this clone with many counts. This CDR3 is CSAPVLVAQYF. CDR3 nucleotide sequence: TGCAGTGCCCCGGTGTTGGTGGCCCAGTACTTC. This sequence joins TRBV20-1 and TRBJ2-5; no clear D. The germline CDR1 and CDR2 sequences are DFQATT and SNEGSKA (reference sequence). V was clipped by 6 bases and J by 9 bases, with 14 bases between them. The CDR3 runs to 11 residues.

By share of the sample, this clone is medium-sized. This rearrangement joins TRBV12-3 or TRBV12-4 to TRBJ1-3, with D possibly matching TRBD1 (5 bases). CDR3 length: 14 residues. Trimming left V 6 bases short and J 4 bases short, with 13 bases between. CDR3 DNA sequence: TGTGCCAGCAGGCAACAGGAACAAGGAAACACCATATATTTT. Its translation is CASRQQEQGNTIYF.

This clone was picked up many times. It may be a read error: a sequence one base away is much more abundant. This sequence joins TRBV7-2 and TRBJ2-1; D unclear. Germline assignment: CDR1 SGHTA and CDR2 FQGNSA. The CDR3 has 11 amino acids. The V end was cut by 8 bases, the J end by 7 bases, with 9 bases between. This CDR3 reads CASGSRNEQFF. The CDR3 bases are TGTGCCAGCGGCTCTAGGAATGAGCAGTTCTTC.

In its sample, this clone was seen a few times. The J gene is TRBJ2-1, the V gene TRBV19, with TRBD1 as a possible D gene (5 bases). The CDR3 runs 15 residues. V lost 6 bases to trimming and J lost 5 bases, with 17 bases between them. Looked up from germline, CDR1 is LNHDA and CDR2 is SQIVND (reference sequence). The CDR3 region is CASRQGILSHNEQFF. The CDR3 nucleotides are TGTGCCAGTAGGCAGGGTATCTTGAGTCACAATGAGCAGTTCTTC.

This clone was picked up a small number of times. At one boundary the junction diverges from the germline segment, which might be a read error. The chain carries TRBV19 and TRBJ2-1; 7 bases line up with TRBD2. Germline V CDR1 and CDR2: LNHDA, SQIVND (reference sequence). This CDR3 spans 13 amino acids. This CDR3 is CAIKGAGGGEHFF. The CDR3, as DNA: TGTGCCATTAAAGGGGCTGGGGGGGGTGAGCATTTCTTC.

At least ten counts were recorded for this clone. The rearrangement uses TRBV5-5 and TRBJ2-7, with no clear D. Germline V gene sequence: CDR1 SGHKS, CDR2 YYEKEE (reference sequence). Trimming took 0 bases from V and 1 from J, leaving 5 bases between them. The CDR3 extends over 13 amino acids. The CDR3 coding sequence is TGTGCCAGCAGCTTGGGTGCGTCCTACGAGCAGTACTTC. This codes for CASSLGASYEQYF. Using reference TRBV5-5 and TRBJ2-7 for the parts outside the CDR3, the full variable domain is DAGVTQSPTHLIKTRGQQVTLRCSPISGHKSVSWYQQVLGQGPQFIFQYYEKEERGRGNFPDRFSARQFPNYSSELNVNALLLGDSALYLCASSLGASYEQYFGPGTRLTVT.

CDR3: CASTRRGTGGSEQYF. The CDR3, as DNA: TGTGCCAGCACTAGAAGGGGGACAGGGGGGTCCGAGCAGTACTTC. The chain has TRBV3-1 and TRBJ2-7, with 11 nucleotides matching TRBD1. V was clipped by 7 bases and J by 6 bases; unmatched bases: 11. Germline V gene sequence: CDR1 LGHDT, CDR2 YNNKEL (reference sequence). The CDR3 loop spans 15 amino acids.

The gene calls are TRBV6-1 and TRBJ1-4, with TRBD1 as a possible D gene (6 bases). Germline CDR1 reads MNHNS; CDR2 reads SASEGT. This CDR3 spans 18 amino acids. Trimming took off 4 bases at V and 8 bases at J, with 26 bases between the two ends. CDR3 in amino acids: CASSGAPGHRGHGEKLFF. For the CDR3, the DNA is TGTGCCAGCAGTGGAGCTCCGGGACACAGAGGACACGGAGAAAAACTGTTTTTT.

This clone has a handful of counts. The CDR3 region has the DNA TGTGCCAGCAAGGCAGGACTTAACACTGAAGCTTTCTTT. Its protein product is CASKAGLNTEAFF. This chain connects TRBV6-2 or TRBV6-3 to TRBJ1-1; D is ambiguous. V was shortened by 7 bases and J by 2 bases, with 11 bases between the two germline ends. Germline CDR1 and CDR2: MNHEY and SVGEGT. The CDR3 is made up of 13 amino acids.

This clone was counted many times. The chain couples TRBV9 to TRBJ2-3; D is unclear. Germline CDR1 and CDR2: SGDLS and YYNGEE. The CDR3 length is 13 residues. Trimming pared 0 bases from V and 3 bases from J, leaving 5 bases between. The CDR3 reads CASSVDLTDTQYF. CDR3 DNA sequence: TGTGCCAGCAGCGTAGATTTGACAGATACGCAGTATTTT.

This clone is judged medium-sized (0.01 to 0.1%). The rearrangement uses TRBV6-2 or TRBV6-3 and TRBJ1-1; TRBD1 might be the D (5 bases). CDR1 and CDR2 (germline): MNHEY, SVGEGT. V was shortened by 8 bases and J by 4 bases, with 17 bases between the two germline ends. The CDR3 loop spans 14 amino acids. The CDR3 loop reads CASWTRTVSTEAFF. CDR3 DNA sequence: TGTGCCAGCTGGACAAGGACCGTGAGCACTGAAGCTTTCTTT.

A remark on this clone: The junction shows a germline mismatch at one end, possibly a read error. V is TRBV4-1 and J is TRBJ2-7; a weak D match, TRBD1 (5 bases). Germline V CDR1 and CDR2: MGHRA, YSYEKL. The CDR3 spans 16 residues. CDR3 sequence reads: CTSSQDSGRGSYEQYF. CDR3 nucleotide sequence: TGCACCAGCAGCCAAGATTCTGGAAGGGGAAGTTACGAGCAGTACTTC.

This clone showed up many times. The chain uses TRBV13 and TRBJ2-3; D uncertain. The germline V and J ends were trimmed by 2 bases and 1 base, with 7 bases remaining between them. This CDR3 region has 14 residues. Germline V gene sequence: CDR1 PRHDT, CDR2 FYEKMQ (reference sequence). The CDR3 sequence: CASSLTARTDTQYF. CDR3 in DNA: TGTGCCAGCAGCTTAACGGCCCGCACAGATACGCAGTATTTT.

This clone was observed many times. Compared with germline, one end of the junction differs, possibly owing to a read error. The genes are TRBV27 and TRBJ2-3, with 12 bases lining up with TRBD2. The CDR3 is made up of 18 amino acids. Germline-derived CDR1 and CDR2 are MNHEY and SMNVEV (reference sequence). CDR3 DNA: TGTGCCAGCAGCGGGCTAGCGGGAGGGCTGCGGCGCACACATACGCAGTATTTT. Translated, it gives CASSGLAGGLRRTHTQYF.

Only one count was recorded for this clone. This sequence joins TRBV30 and TRBJ2-2; the match to TRBD1 covers 8 bases. V gave up 4 bases and J gave up 5 bases; unmatched junction bases: 9. The length of the CDR3 is 15 residues. Germline CDR1 reads GTSNPN; CDR2 reads SVGIG (reference sequence). CDR3 DNA sequence: TGTGCCTGGAAATTCAGGGGGCTTTTAACCGGGGAGCTGTTTTTT. As protein: CAWKFRGLLTGELFF.

Points on this clone: The junction departs from germline at one end; a sequencing error may be responsible. This chain joins TRBV7-8 and TRBJ2-5; no firm D call. The germline V gene has CDR1 SGHVS and CDR2 FQNEAQ. The CDR3 is 11 residues long. CDR3 amino acids: CDSIIQETQYF. The CDR3, as DNA: TGTGACAGCATCATCCAAGAGACCCAGTACTTC.

The chain combines TRBV6-1 with TRBJ2-1; 11 nucleotides line up with TRBD2. Germline CDR1 MNHNS, CDR2 SASEGT. The V and J ends lost 6 bases and 5 bases, in that order; junction bases with no gene match: 3. The CDR3 runs to 14 residues. Written as DNA, the CDR3 is TGTGCCAGCAGACTAGCGGGGGTGGACAATGAGCAGTTCTTC. Protein product: CASRLAGVDNEQFF.

There are a few counts of this clone. This rearrangement joins TRBV6-2 or TRBV6-3 to TRBJ2-3; 8 bases are a match to TRBD2. The CDR3 spans 17 residues. Germline-derived CDR1 and CDR2 are MNHEY and SVGEGT. Germline trimming cut 7 bases from V and 4 bases from J; bases unmatched to any gene: 16. Here the CDR3 reads CASIQLWASGSADTQYF. The CDR3 DNA reads TGTGCCAGCATTCAACTTTGGGCTAGCGGGTCGGCAGATACGCAGTATTTT.

This clone is medium-sized (0.01 to 0.1%) in the sample. CDR3 nucleotides: TGCGCCAGCAGCATTAGCGGGAGTACCCACGAGCAGTACTTC. Translation: CASSISGSTHEQYF. This sequence joins TRBV5-1 and TRBJ2-7; 9 nucleotides agree with TRBD2. J gave up 5 bases and V 4 bases, and 7 bases lay outside the gene matches. Germline V gives CDR1 SGHRS, CDR2 YFSETQ. This CDR3 has 14 amino acids.

The sample holds many counts of this clone. The chain joins TRBV4-1 to TRBJ2-5, with TRBD2 matching 11 bases. Losses at the gene ends were 4 bases for V and 0 bases for J; bases not matched to a gene: 4. The length of the CDR3 is 16 residues. Per germline, CDR1 MGHRA and CDR2 YSYEKL. The CDR3 DNA follows: TGCGCCAGCAGCCTCGGACTAGCGGGTTACCAAGAGACCCAGTACTTC. It codes for CASSLGLAGYQETQYF.

This chain uses TRBV2 with TRBJ1-2; 8 bases are shared with TRBD1. Germline-derived CDR1 and CDR2 are SNHLY and FYNNEI. Trimming removed 6 bases from V and 4 bases from J; junction bases left unmatched: 10. The CDR3 runs to 15 residues. The CDR3 DNA follows: TGTGCCAGCAGGACAGGACAGGGCCGGGGCTATGGCTACACCTTC. Translation gives CASRTGQGRGYGYTF.

This clone was found many times. The chain couples TRBV6-1 to TRBJ2-3, with TRBD2 identical over 11 bases. Germline V gene sequence: CDR1 MNHNS, CDR2 SASEGT. The CDR3 runs 14 residues. The junction had 5 bases not matched to a gene; V was cut back by 7 bases and J by 5 bases. The CDR3 sequence: CASIIAGGLDTQYF. DNA of the CDR3: TGTGCCAGCATAATAGCGGGAGGGTTAGATACGCAGTATTTT.